This T cell receptor (beta chain) was identified in a study of blood T cells in healthy people across ages. Each sample yielded at least 6 micrograms of PBMC total RNA. PCR was performed a second time for about 7 to 11 cycles using a sample-barcoded 5' primer and a J-beta primer mix. One entry per CDR3 protein results from TCRdb running MiXCR on the 5' RACE reads. The table records under 950,000 distinct CDR3 sequences, approximately 22% of them present only once. Germline CDR1 is MDHEN and CDR2 is SYDVKM. The J segment lost 6 bases and the V segment lost 5 bases, leaving 4 bases of the junction unmatched. This CDR3 has 13 residues. This clonotype was counted only a few times.

The source is a man between 65 and 85 years old in good health. The rearrangement joins TRBV28 to TRBJ2-3, with 8 bases fitting TRBD1. Input material: blood. The CDR3 region has the DNA TGTGCCAGCAGTATTCAGGGGGCGGATACGCAGTATTTT. Residues: CASSIQGADTQYF.